The source of this T cell receptor beta chain is a study of blood T cell repertoires in COVID-19. The CDR3 length is 18 residues. Unmatched junction bases numbered 7, after V lost 2 bases and J lost 1 base. Germline values: CDR1 SGHTA, CDR2 FQGNSA. There are a few counts of this clone. The method was immunoSEQ multiplex PCR; TCRdb's version includes in-frame clones alone and lacks a portion of them. The table shows about 110,000 clones, with approximately 82% occurring only once. The TCR was taken from a woman of 80 years or more with acute or convalescent COVID-19. Sequencing was done on a sample of peripheral blood. V and J are TRBV7-2 and TRBJ2-6, with 8 bases lining up with TRBD1. The CDR3 DNA reads TGTGCCAGCAGCTTAAGAGGGAGGACAGGGTCTGGGGCCAACGTCCTGACTTTC. Encoded protein: CASSLRGRTGSGANVLTF.